In this sample, the clone carrying this T cell receptor beta chain turned up once. This specimen comes from a study of blood T cell repertoires in COVID-19. As for the study in general: Nucleic acid was either cDNA or gDNA, and it came from T cells, B-cell-depleted T cells, or PBMCs.

CDR3 size: 13 residues. After removal of 8 bases from V and 12 bases from J, the junction contained 12 bases not matched to a gene. The germline CDR1 and CDR2 sequences are LNHDA and SQIVND (reference sequence). Original analysis: Estimation of nucleated cell counts was performed using reference gene primer amplification. Assay: immunoSEQ multiplex PCR; the TCRdb copy retains only in-frame clones and omits some. V and J calls and clone size are given by that table; D and trimming were obtained from the DNA. The top ten clones hold 5% to 6% of a sample with tens of thousands of clones, around four fifths of them seen once.

Sequencing used peripheral blood. The TCR originated in a man aged 65 to 85 with acute or convalescent COVID-19. This chain joins TRBV19 and TRBJ1-2, with TRBD1 matching 10 bases. CDR3 DNA: TGTGCCAGTGGGGTGCCGGGACAGGGGTCGGACACCTTC. Translating gives CASGVPGQGSDTF.